The 23 T cell receptor beta chains listed next were all sequenced from one sample in a study of cytomegalovirus exposure and HLA in healthy donors. 60 Vbeta and 13 Jbeta primers were used in PCR. Measured with immunoSEQ multiplex PCR; TCRdb has only the in-frame clones, and not every one. The table lists some 200,000 clones. The sequenced sample was PBMCs. These receptors were obtained from a young man in good health and CMV-seronegative.

The gene calls are TRBV6-1 and TRBJ2-7, with a weak D call TRBD2 (5 bases). The CDR3 is made up of 16 amino acids. The V and J ends lost 1 base and 3 bases respectively, with 16 bases between them. The germline gives CDR1 MNHNS, CDR2 SASEGT. CDR3 nucleotides: TGTGCCAGCAGTGAAGACGACGGACTCTCGGGCTACGAGCAGTACTTC. Translated, it gives CASSEDDGLSGYEQYF.

The chain links TRBV7-7 to TRBJ2-1, with 8 bases that match TRBD2. This CDR3 contains 14 residues. The germline V gene has CDR1 SSHAT and CDR2 FNYEAQ (reference sequence). J gave up 6 bases and V 3 bases, and 4 bases lay outside the gene matches. The CDR3 here is CASSLTSEINEQFF. The CDR3 nucleotides read TGTGCCAGCAGCTTGACTAGCGAGATCAATGAGCAGTTCTTC.

The chain is built from TRBV6-5 and TRBJ2-1; D perhaps matches TRBD2 (5 bases). The V end lost 2 bases, the J end lost 4 bases, and 9 bases lay between the germline ends. Germline-derived CDR1 and CDR2 are MNHEY and SVGAGI. The CDR3 loop spans 14 amino acids. DNA of the CDR3: TGTGCCAGCAGTTACGAGGGAGCATACAATGAGCAGTTCTTC. This encodes CASSYEGAYNEQFF.

CDR3 DNA sequence: TGTGCCAGTAGTCCCGGGACAGCAACTAATGAAAAACTGTTTTTT. Encoded protein: CASSPGTATNEKLFF. The chain links TRBV19 to TRBJ1-4; 7 bases are shared with TRBD1. V dropped 5 bases and J dropped 0; count of bases not matched to a gene: 3. Germline V gene sequence: CDR1 LNHDA, CDR2 SQIVND (reference sequence). This CDR3 spans 15 amino acids.

V and J are TRBV6-6 and TRBJ2-7, with 10 bases identical to TRBD1. Germline V CDR1 and CDR2: MNHNY, SVGAGI (reference sequence). CDR3 length: 14 residues. The trim removed 5 bases at V and 2 bases at J, leaving 3 bases unmatched. The DNA of the CDR3 is TGTGCCAGCAGTGCGACAGGGGGCCCCTACGAGCAGTACTTC. Its protein is CASSATGGPYEQYF.

The chain joins TRBV5-1 to TRBJ2-7; TRBD2 might be the D (7 bases). CDR1 and CDR2 from the germline V gene are SGHRS and YFSETQ. This CDR3 is built from 15 residues. V was pared by 0 bases and J by 0 bases, with 10 bases between. The CDR3 is CASSLGGGGSYEQYF. In DNA form, the CDR3 reads TGCGCCAGCAGCTTGGGGGGAGGGGGCTCCTACGAGCAGTACTTC.

J is TRBJ1-1 and V is TRBV7-9; TRBD1 aligns across 9 bases. This CDR3 has 15 amino acids. Germline V lookup: CDR1 SEHNR, CDR2 FQNEAQ (reference sequence). The V and J ends lost 1 base and 5 bases, in that order; junction bases with no gene match: 5. Here the CDR3 reads CASSLGRTGATEAFF. The CDR3 nucleotides read TGTGCCAGCAGCTTAGGAAGGACAGGGGCTACTGAAGCTTTCTTT.

DNA for the CDR3: TGTGCCAGCAGCCAGGCGGGTCTTCGCTATGGCTACACCTTC. Its protein product is CASSQAGLRYGYTF. This chain connects TRBV14 to TRBJ1-2; no clear D. This CDR3 contains 14 residues. The V gene's germline CDR1 is SGHDN and CDR2 FVKESK. Trimming removed 3 bases from V and 4 bases from J, with 12 bases in between.

The chain combines TRBV6-4 with TRBJ2-1; the D gene is possibly TRBD2 (6 bases). Germline values: CDR1 MRHNA, CDR2 SNTAGT. V lost 2 bases to trimming and J lost 2 bases, with 19 bases between them. The CDR3 consists of 18 residues. Here the CDR3 DNA reads TGTGCCAGCAGTGACGTAACTAGCCCCAAATTAACCTACAATGAGCAGTTCTTC. Encoded protein: CASSDVTSPKLTYNEQFF.

This sequence joins TRBV9 and TRBJ1-2, with 7 nucleotides matching TRBD1. Germline CDR1 SGDLS, CDR2 YYNGEE. V was pared by 4 bases and J by 3 bases, with 6 bases of the junction left unmatched. This CDR3 has 14 amino acids. CDR3 coding DNA: TGTGCCAGCAGCCCTAGCGGGACAGACTATGGCTACACCTTC. Amino acids: CASSPSGTDYGYTF.

The chain has TRBV11-2 and TRBJ2-7, with D tentatively TRBD2 (5 bases). V was cut by 5 bases and J by 3 bases, with 11 bases left in between. The CDR3 has 13 residues. CDR1 is SGHAT, CDR2 FQNNGV, per germline. CDR3 coding DNA: TGTGCCAGCAGCGGCCGGGCGGGCTACGAGCAGTACTTC. It translates to CASSGRAGYEQYF.

The chain has TRBV4-1 and TRBJ1-2, with 7 bases aligning to TRBD1. Germline CDR1 reads MGHRA; CDR2 reads YSYEKL. V lost 2 bases, J lost 2 bases, and 11 bases stayed unmatched. CDR3 length equals 17 residues. The CDR3 spells CASSQQETGNTNYGYTF. As DNA, the CDR3 is TGCGCCAGCAGCCAACAAGAGACAGGGAATACGAACTATGGCTACACCTTC.

The chain is built from TRBV5-1 and TRBJ1-2; unclear D gene. Germline lookup yields CDR1 SGHRS and CDR2 YFSETQ. This CDR3 region has 15 residues. Trimming pared 4 bases from V and 8 bases from J, leaving 21 bases between. CDR3 nucleotide sequence: TGCGCCAGCAGCGGCGGCTCTGCCGAGACTAAAGGCTACACCTTC. Amino acids: CASSGGSAETKGYTF. Based on the CDR3 plus reference TRBV5-1 and TRBJ1-2, the full variable domain is KAGVTQTPRYLIKTRGQQVTLSCSPISGHRSVSWYQQTPGQGLQFLFEYFSETQRNKGNFPGRFSGRQFSNSRSEMNVSTLELGDSALYLCASSGGSAETKGYTFGSGTRLTVV.

The rearrangement uses TRBV5-1 and TRBJ2-7; TRBD2 aligns across 10 bases. Losses at the gene ends were 7 bases for V and 2 bases for J; bases not matched to a gene: 6. CDR1 is SGHRS and CDR2 is YFSETQ in the germline V gene. The CDR3 runs to 14 residues. This CDR3 reads CASRTTSGAYEQYF. CDR3 DNA: TGCGCCAGCCGCACTACTAGCGGGGCCTACGAGCAGTACTTC.

This chain joins TRBV11-3 and TRBJ2-3, with D perhaps matching TRBD1 (5 bases). V lost 5 bases to trimming and J lost 1 base, with 16 bases between them. CDR1 and CDR2 from the germline V gene are SGHNT and YENEEA. This CDR3 is built from 16 residues. For the CDR3, the DNA is TGTGCCAGCAGCCCTATCTCAAGGGGTGGCACAGATACGCAGTATTTT. It yields the protein CASSPISRGGTDTQYF. Drawing the rest from reference TRBV11-3 and TRBJ2-3, the complete variable domain is EAGVVQSPRYKIIEKKQPVAFWCNPISGHNTLYWYLQNLGQGPELLIRYENEEAVDDSQLPKDRFSAERLKGVDSTLKIQPAELGDSAVYLCASSPISRGGTDTQYFGPGTRLTVL.

The chain carries TRBV5-6 and TRBJ2-1, with TRBD2 matching over 10 bases. This CDR3 is 15 amino acids long. J was trimmed by 5 bases and V by 4 bases; bases with no gene match: 6. Germline loops: CDR1 SGHDT, CDR2 YYEEEE. The CDR3 sequence: CASSPLAGANNEQFF. CDR3 DNA: TGTGCCAGCAGCCCCCTAGCGGGGGCCAACAATGAGCAGTTCTTC.

The V call is TRBV7-2, the J call TRBJ1-1, with 8 bases matching TRBD1. V was clipped by 2 bases and J by 6 bases; unmatched bases: 14. The CDR3 runs 17 residues. CDR1 is SGHTA and CDR2 is FQGNSA in the germline V gene. The CDR3 loop reads CASSLNPATGEVAEAFF. The CDR3, as DNA: TGTGCCAGCAGCTTAAACCCCGCGACAGGGGAGGTTGCTGAAGCTTTCTTT.

The rearrangement links TRBV28 to TRBJ1-4; TRBD1 agrees at 7 bases. The CDR3 contains 14 residues. The ends lost 6 bases at V and 5 bases at J; junction bases unmatched: 6. Per the germline V gene, CDR1 is MDHEN and CDR2 is SYDVKM. The CDR3 is CASRFDRANEKLFF. CDR3 nucleotides: TGTGCCAGCAGGTTCGACAGGGCGAATGAAAAACTGTTTTTT.

V is TRBV19 and J is TRBJ1-3; D gene ambiguous. This CDR3 region has 13 residues. The V end lost 8 bases, the J end lost 3 bases, and 11 bases lay between the germline ends. Germline V gene data show CDR1 as LNHDA and CDR2 as SQIVND (reference sequence). The CDR3 spells CASWRSGGNTIYF. DNA for the CDR3: TGTGCCAGTTGGAGGTCAGGTGGAAACACCATATATTTT.

The genes are TRBV4-1 and TRBJ2-5; 9 positions match TRBD2. The V segment lost 4 bases and the J segment 2 bases; nucleotides outside the gene matches: 17. The CDR3 is 19 amino acids. Per germline, CDR1 MGHRA and CDR2 YSYEKL. Here the CDR3 DNA reads TGCGCCAGCAGCCGCCCGGCCCTGATAGCGGGAGCAGTGCAAGAGACCCAGTACTTC. It encodes CASSRPALIAGAVQETQYF.

The CDR3 spells CASSSGGGGHQETQYF. The CDR3 region has the DNA TGTGCCAGCAGCTCGGGGGGCGGGGGGCACCAAGAGACCCAGTACTTC. This chain joins TRBV5-4 and TRBJ2-5; 8 nucleotides match TRBD2. CDR1 is SGHNT, CDR2 YYREEE, per germline (reference sequence). CDR3 length equals 16 residues. The V segment lost 3 bases and the J segment 0 bases; nucleotides outside the gene matches: 7.

A word on this clone: In the same sample, other DNA sequences code for this CDR3. This sequence joins TRBV7-9 and TRBJ2-5, with D hard to call. This CDR3 comprises 11 residues. The V gene's germline CDR1 is SEHNR and CDR2 FQNEAQ (reference sequence). The V end lost 5 bases, the J end lost 4 bases, and 5 bases lay between the germline ends. CDR3 in DNA: TGTGCCAGCAGCCCCGGAGAGACCCAGTACTTC. It yields the protein CASSPGETQYF.

The chain combines TRBV9 with TRBJ1-1; possibly TRBD1 for D (6 bases). From germline, CDR1 is SGDLS and CDR2 YYNGEE. CDR3 length: 15 residues. With 0 bases removed from V and 3 bases from J, the gap between germline ends came to 12 bases. The CDR3 reads CASSVVRGLDTEAFF. In nucleotides, the CDR3 is TGTGCCAGCAGCGTAGTAAGGGGGTTGGACACTGAAGCTTTCTTT.